One and the same sample provided the 19 T cell receptor beta chains below, sequenced in a study of shared clonotypes between healthy human individuals. Some clones are missing from TCRdb's copy, which holds only in-frame ones; the method was immunoSEQ multiplex PCR. Altogether a few hundred thousand clones are present, around 80% being singletons, with the ten largest covering approximately 12%. Sample: PBMCs. These receptor sequences come from a woman aged 40 to 50 in good health. Some clones in this sample may be carry-over from other donors' samples.

This clone was detected only once. J is TRBJ2-7 and V is TRBV18; the D gene is possibly TRBD2 (6 bases). CDR1 is KGHSH, CDR2 LQKENI, per germline. The germline V and J ends were trimmed by 3 bases and 4 bases, with 16 bases remaining between them. The length of the CDR3 is 15 residues. The CDR3 reads CASSPGTEAGYEQYF. DNA of the CDR3: TGTGCCAGCTCACCGGGGACGGAGGCGGGGTACGAGCAGTACTTC.

The chain couples TRBV9 to TRBJ2-4; 11 nucleotides match TRBD2. Losses at the gene ends were 3 bases for V and 9 bases for J; bases not matched to a gene: 5. CDR3 length: 14 amino acids. Germline-derived CDR1 and CDR2 are SGDLS and YYNGEE. In DNA form, the CDR3 reads TGTGCCAGCAGCGCCACTAGCGGGAGTACCATTCAGTACTTC. Protein sequence: CASSATSGSTIQYF. The entire variable domain, with the rest obtained from reference TRBV9 and TRBJ2-4, is as follows: DSGVTQTPKHLITATGQRVTLRCSPRSGDLSVYWYQQSLDQGLQFLIQYYNGEERAKGNILERFSAQQFPDLHSELNLSSLELGDSALYFCASSATSGSTIQYFGAGTRLSVL.

The chain combines TRBV7-8 with TRBJ1-2; possibly TRBD1 for D (6 bases). Per the germline V gene, CDR1 is SGHVS and CDR2 is FQNEAQ. The V gene lost 1 base and the J gene lost 7 bases, with 16 bases spanning the gap. This CDR3 is built from 15 residues. The CDR3 DNA reads as TGTGCCAGCAGCTTAGAATTGGCAGGGGTTCTTGGCTACACCTTC. As protein: CASSLELAGVLGYTF.

This clone occurred many times. The chain employs TRBV11-3 and TRBJ2-3; TRBD1 or TRBD2 may be the D gene (6 bases each). CDR1 and CDR2 from the germline V gene are SGHNT and YENEEA. This CDR3 comprises 15 residues. The V end lost 5 bases, the J end lost 4 bases, and 16 bases lay between the germline ends. CDR3: CASSEGGNRADTQYF. The CDR3, as DNA: TGTGCCAGCAGCGAGGGGGGAAACAGGGCAGATACGCAGTATTTT.

The V gene is TRBV4-3, the J gene TRBJ2-6, with a possible D match to TRBD2 (6 bases). This CDR3 comprises 21 residues. Germline values: CDR1 LGHNA, CDR2 YSLEER. V was shortened by 0 bases and J by 4 bases, with 25 bases between the two germline ends. CDR3 nucleotide sequence: TGCGCCAGCAGCCAAGATGAGGGGCGGGGCTTGGAAGCAGCCGGGGCCAACGTCCTGACTTTC. This encodes CASSQDEGRGLEAAGANVLTF.

The CDR3 nucleotides are TGCGCCAGCAGCTGGACAGGGGGTTCTGAAGCTTTCTTT. This encodes CASSWTGGSEAFF. V and J are TRBV5-1 and TRBJ1-1; 10 nucleotides agree with TRBD1. After removal of 3 bases from V and 6 bases from J, the junction contained 2 bases not matched to a gene. The CDR3 runs 13 residues. Germline V gives CDR1 SGHRS, CDR2 YFSETQ.

This rearrangement joins TRBV18 to TRBJ2-1, with 7 bases identical to TRBD1. Germline V CDR1 and CDR2: KGHSH, LQKENI. The CDR3 spans 13 residues. Germline trimming cut 3 bases from V and 6 bases from J; bases unmatched to any gene: 2. This CDR3 reads CASSPGQINEQFF. The CDR3 region has the DNA TGTGCCAGCTCACCGGGACAGATCAATGAGCAGTTCTTC.

V usage is TRBV14 and J usage is TRBJ2-7; D gene ambiguous. V shed 0 bases and J shed 9 bases, with 12 bases lying between them. The CDR3 covers 13 residues. CDR1 SGHDN and CDR2 FVKESK come from the germline V gene. The CDR3 DNA reads as TGTGCCAGCAGCCAAGATCCCGCAGGCAGGCAGTACTTC. Amino acids: CASSQDPAGRQYF.

The chain combines TRBV7-6 with TRBJ2-7, with a tentative D call TRBD1 (5 bases). The CDR3 is made up of 12 amino acids. V was trimmed by 8 bases and J by 1 base, leaving 9 bases between them. Germline-derived CDR1 and CDR2 are SGHVS and FNYEAQ. The chain's CDR3 is CASQDNSYEQYF. The CDR3 DNA reads as TGTGCCAGCCAGGACAATTCCTACGAGCAGTACTTC.

This sequence joins TRBV9 and TRBJ2-7; weak D call: TRBD2 (5 bases). Trimming cost V 0 bases and J 4 bases, with 14 bases left between them. Germline CDR1 is SGDLS and CDR2 is YYNGEE. This CDR3 spans 15 amino acids. The CDR3 bases are TGTGCCAGCAGCGTAGGGACTGGACTTTCGTACGAGCAGTACTTC. It translates to CASSVGTGLSYEQYF. Looking up the rest from reference TRBV9 and TRBJ2-7 gives the full variable domain: DSGVTQTPKHLITATGQRVTLRCSPRSGDLSVYWYQQSLDQGLQFLIQYYNGEERAKGNILERFSAQQFPDLHSELNLSSLELGDSALYFCASSVGTGLSYEQYFGPGTRLTVT.

V is TRBV28 and J is TRBJ2-7; 8 bases agree with TRBD2. This CDR3 has 17 residues. Germline CDR1 and CDR2: MDHEN and SYDVKM. Losses at the gene ends were 3 bases for V and 4 bases for J; bases not matched to a gene: 14. The CDR3 bases are TGTGCCAGCAGTTTCGCGGGAGGATCCACCCTAATTTACGAGCAGTACTTC. As protein: CASSFAGGSTLIYEQYF.

This chain links TRBV5-6 with TRBJ2-5, with TRBD2 identical over 9 bases. The end of the DNA aligns better with TRBJ2-7, so the J call may be wrong. CDR3 length: 18 residues. Germline V gene sequence: CDR1 SGHDT, CDR2 YYEEEE. CDR3 loop: CASSFGLAGPGSGYEQYF. The CDR3 bases are TGTGCCAGCAGCTTTGGTCTAGCGGGACCCGGTTCAGGGTACGAGCAGTACTTC.

The gene calls are TRBV5-8 and TRBJ2-1; D is perhaps TRBD1 or TRBD2 (5 bases each). CDR1 SGHTS and CDR2 YDEGEE come from the germline V gene. The CDR3 sequence is 12 residues long. V was shortened by 0 bases and J by 15 bases, with 13 bases between the two germline ends. The CDR3: CASSLGRLTGFF. The CDR3 DNA follows: TGTGCCAGCAGCTTGGGGAGACTAACAGGGTTCTTC.

The J gene is TRBJ2-1, the V gene TRBV7-9; 7 bases map to TRBD2. Germline trimming cut 5 bases from V and 4 bases from J; bases unmatched to any gene: 8. This CDR3 is 15 amino acids long. Germline values: CDR1 SEHNR, CDR2 FQNEAQ (reference sequence). CDR3 protein: CASSLLAAGYNEQFF. For the CDR3, the DNA is TGTGCCAGCAGCCTCCTAGCGGCAGGATACAATGAGCAGTTCTTC.

This chain joins TRBV7-6 and TRBJ2-7; the match to TRBD1 covers 8 bases. The CDR3 loop spans 16 amino acids. CDR1 and CDR2 from the germline V gene are SGHVS and FNYEAQ. With V trimmed by 5 bases and J by 1 base, 10 bases remained unmatched. The DNA of the CDR3 is TGTGCCAGCAGCCCGTTACCCAGGGGGCAGTCCTACGAGCAGTACTTC. Amino acid sequence: CASSPLPRGQSYEQYF.

The chain links TRBV6-1 to TRBJ2-7; the D is unclear. The CDR3 is 12 residues long. Trimming left V 7 bases short and J 0 bases short, with 7 bases between. Looked up from germline, CDR1 is MNHNS and CDR2 is SASEGT. In DNA, the CDR3 is TGTGCCAGCACCGACCCCTCCTACGAGCAGTACTTC. It translates to CASTDPSYEQYF.

About this clone: Other DNA sequences in the sample encode the same CDR3. The chain employs TRBV11-2 and TRBJ2-1; no clear D. V was clipped by 0 bases and J by 7 bases, with 7 bases between them. The CDR3 has 13 amino acids. Germline CDR1 is SGHAT and CDR2 is FQNNGV. The DNA of the CDR3 is TGTGCCAGCAGCTTAGATCGAGATAATGAGCAGTTCTTC. It codes for CASSLDRDNEQFF.

The chain is built from TRBV5-1 and TRBJ1-1; 8 bases line up with TRBD1. The CDR3 contains 15 residues. Germline V gene lookup returns CDR1 SGHRS and CDR2 YFSETQ. The V and J ends lost 3 bases and 1 base, in that order; junction bases with no gene match: 5. Written as DNA, the CDR3 is TGCGCCAGCAGCTCGACAGGGGCCGGGAACACTGAAGCTTTCTTT. It is translated as CASSSTGAGNTEAFF.

On this clone itself: It may be a read error: a sequence one base away is much more abundant. V is TRBV5-4 and J is TRBJ2-2; 7 nucleotides match TRBD1. V was clipped by 2 bases and J by 4 bases; unmatched bases: 5. Germline V lookup: CDR1 SGHNT, CDR2 YYREEE (reference sequence). CDR3 size: 15 residues. CDR3 in DNA: TGTGCCAGCAGCTTAACGACAGGGTCCACCGGGGAGCTGTTTTTT. Amino acids: CASSLTTGSTGELFF.